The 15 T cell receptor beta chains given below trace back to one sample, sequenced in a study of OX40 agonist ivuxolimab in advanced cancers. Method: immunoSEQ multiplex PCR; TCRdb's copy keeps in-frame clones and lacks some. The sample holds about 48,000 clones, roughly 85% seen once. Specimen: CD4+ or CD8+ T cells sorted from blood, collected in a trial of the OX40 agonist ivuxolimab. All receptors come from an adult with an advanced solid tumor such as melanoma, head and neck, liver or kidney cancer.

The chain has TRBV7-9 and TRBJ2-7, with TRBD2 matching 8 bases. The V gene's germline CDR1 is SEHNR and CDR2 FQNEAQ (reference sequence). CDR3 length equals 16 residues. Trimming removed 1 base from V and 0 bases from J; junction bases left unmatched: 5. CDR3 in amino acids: CASSLGERETSYEQYF. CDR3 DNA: TGTGCCAGCAGCTTAGGGGAGCGGGAGACCTCCTACGAGCAGTACTTC.

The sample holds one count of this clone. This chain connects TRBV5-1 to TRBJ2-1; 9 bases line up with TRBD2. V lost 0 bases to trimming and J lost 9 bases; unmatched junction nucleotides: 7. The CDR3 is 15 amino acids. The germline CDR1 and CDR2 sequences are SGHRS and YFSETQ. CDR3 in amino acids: CASSLGGRAAVEQFF. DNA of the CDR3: TGCGCCAGCAGCTTGGGCGGGAGGGCGGCCGTTGAGCAGTTCTTC.

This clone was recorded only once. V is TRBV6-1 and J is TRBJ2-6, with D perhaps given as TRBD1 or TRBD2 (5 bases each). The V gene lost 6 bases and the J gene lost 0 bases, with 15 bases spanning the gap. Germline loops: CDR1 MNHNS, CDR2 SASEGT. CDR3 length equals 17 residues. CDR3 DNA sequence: TGTGCCAGCAGCGAACGGGACGGCGGCTCTGGGGCCAACGTCCTGACTTTC. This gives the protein CASSERDGGSGANVLTF.

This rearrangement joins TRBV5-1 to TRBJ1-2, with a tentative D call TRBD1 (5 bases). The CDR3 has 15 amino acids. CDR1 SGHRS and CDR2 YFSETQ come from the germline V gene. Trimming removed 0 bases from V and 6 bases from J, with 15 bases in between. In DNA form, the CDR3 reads TGCGCCAGCAGCTTGGTCCCAGGGCTTGGGGATGGCTACACCTTC. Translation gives CASSLVPGLGDGYTF.

CDR3 bases: TGTGCCAGCAGTTTATCTGCCAGCCGGAGCGGGAGCCCCTACGAGCAGTACTTC. Amino acids: CASSLSASRSGSPYEQYF. The chain joins TRBV27 to TRBJ2-7; 8 bases line up with TRBD2. V was clipped by 0 bases and J by 2 bases; unmatched bases: 12. CDR3 length: 18 residues. Germline assignment: CDR1 MNHEY and CDR2 SMNVEV (reference sequence).

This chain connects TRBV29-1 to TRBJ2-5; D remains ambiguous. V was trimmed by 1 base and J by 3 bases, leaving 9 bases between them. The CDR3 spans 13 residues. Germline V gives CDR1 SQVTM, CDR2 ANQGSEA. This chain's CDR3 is CSVEVPVKETQYF. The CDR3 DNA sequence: TGCAGCGTTGAAGTTCCGGTCAAAGAGACCCAGTACTTC.

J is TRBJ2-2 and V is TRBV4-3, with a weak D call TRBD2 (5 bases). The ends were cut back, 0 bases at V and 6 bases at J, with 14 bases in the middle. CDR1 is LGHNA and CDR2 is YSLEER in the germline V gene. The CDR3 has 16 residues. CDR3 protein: CASSQDSGFRPGELFF. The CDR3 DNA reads TGCGCCAGCAGCCAAGATTCGGGGTTCCGGCCCGGGGAGCTGTTTTTT.

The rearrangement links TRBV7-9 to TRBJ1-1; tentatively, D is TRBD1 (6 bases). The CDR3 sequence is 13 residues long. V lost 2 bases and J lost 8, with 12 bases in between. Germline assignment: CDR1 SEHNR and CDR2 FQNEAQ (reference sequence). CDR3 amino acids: CASSLKRQGEAFF. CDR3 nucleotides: TGTGCCAGCAGCTTAAAGAGGCAGGGGGAAGCTTTCTTT.

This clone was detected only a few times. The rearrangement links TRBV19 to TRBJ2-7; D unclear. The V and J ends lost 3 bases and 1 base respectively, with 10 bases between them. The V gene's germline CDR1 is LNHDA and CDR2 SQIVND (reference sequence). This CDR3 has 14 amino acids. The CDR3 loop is CASSIQIDSYEQYF. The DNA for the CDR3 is TGTGCCAGTAGTATTCAGATCGATTCCTACGAGCAGTACTTC.

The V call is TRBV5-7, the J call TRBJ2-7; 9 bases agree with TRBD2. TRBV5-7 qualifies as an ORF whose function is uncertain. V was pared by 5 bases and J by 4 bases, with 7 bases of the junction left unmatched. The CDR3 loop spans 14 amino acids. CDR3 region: CASSGAGGRYEQYF. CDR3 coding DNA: TGTGCCAGCAGTGGGGCGGGAGGGCGGTACGAGCAGTACTTC.

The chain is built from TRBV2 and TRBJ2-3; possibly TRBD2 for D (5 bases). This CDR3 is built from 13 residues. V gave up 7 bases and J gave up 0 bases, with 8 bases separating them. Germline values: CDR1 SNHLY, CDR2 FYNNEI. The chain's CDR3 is CASIRESTDTQYF. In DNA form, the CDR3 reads TGTGCCAGCATCCGGGAAAGCACAGATACGCAGTATTTT.

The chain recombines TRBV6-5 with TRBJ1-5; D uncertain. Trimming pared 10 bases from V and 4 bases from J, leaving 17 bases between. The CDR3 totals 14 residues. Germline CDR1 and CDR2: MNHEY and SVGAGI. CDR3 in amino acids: CATRGGSGNQPQHF. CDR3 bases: TGTGCCACCCGTGGCGGGTCGGGGAATCAGCCCCAGCATTTT.

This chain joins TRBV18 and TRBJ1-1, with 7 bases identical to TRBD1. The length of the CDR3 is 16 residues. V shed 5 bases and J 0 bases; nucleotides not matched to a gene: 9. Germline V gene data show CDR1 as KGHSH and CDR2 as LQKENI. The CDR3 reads CASSANRGPLNTEAFF. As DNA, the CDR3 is TGTGCCAGCTCAGCCAACAGGGGACCCCTGAACACTGAAGCTTTCTTT.

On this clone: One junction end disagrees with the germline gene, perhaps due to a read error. This chain's CDR3 is CAISYTPPDGYTF. In DNA form, the CDR3 reads TGTGCCATCAGTTACACCCCACCGGATGGCTACACCTTC. The rearrangement links TRBV6-5 to TRBJ1-2, with D unclear. This CDR3 contains 13 residues. CDR1 and CDR2 from the germline V gene are MNHEY and SVGAGI.

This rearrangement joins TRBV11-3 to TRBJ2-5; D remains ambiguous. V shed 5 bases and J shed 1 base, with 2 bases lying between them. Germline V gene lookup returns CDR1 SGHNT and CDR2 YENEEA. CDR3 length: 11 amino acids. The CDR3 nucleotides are TGTGCCAGCAGCGGCCAAGAGACCCAGTACTTC. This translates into CASSGQETQYF.